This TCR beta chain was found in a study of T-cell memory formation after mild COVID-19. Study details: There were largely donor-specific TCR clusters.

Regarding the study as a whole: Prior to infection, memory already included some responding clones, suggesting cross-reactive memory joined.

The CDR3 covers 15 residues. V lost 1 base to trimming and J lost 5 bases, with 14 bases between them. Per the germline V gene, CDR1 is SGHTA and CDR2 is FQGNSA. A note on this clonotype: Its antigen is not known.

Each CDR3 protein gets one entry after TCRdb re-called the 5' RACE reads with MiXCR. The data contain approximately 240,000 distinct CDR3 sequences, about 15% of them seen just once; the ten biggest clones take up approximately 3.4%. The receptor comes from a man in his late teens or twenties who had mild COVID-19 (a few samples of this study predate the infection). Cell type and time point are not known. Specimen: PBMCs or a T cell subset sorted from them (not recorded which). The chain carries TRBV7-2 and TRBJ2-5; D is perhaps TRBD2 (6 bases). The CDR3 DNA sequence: TGTGCCAGCAGCTTAGGGCCTCCCGGGGGTGAGACCCAGTACTTC. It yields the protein CASSLGPPGGETQYF.